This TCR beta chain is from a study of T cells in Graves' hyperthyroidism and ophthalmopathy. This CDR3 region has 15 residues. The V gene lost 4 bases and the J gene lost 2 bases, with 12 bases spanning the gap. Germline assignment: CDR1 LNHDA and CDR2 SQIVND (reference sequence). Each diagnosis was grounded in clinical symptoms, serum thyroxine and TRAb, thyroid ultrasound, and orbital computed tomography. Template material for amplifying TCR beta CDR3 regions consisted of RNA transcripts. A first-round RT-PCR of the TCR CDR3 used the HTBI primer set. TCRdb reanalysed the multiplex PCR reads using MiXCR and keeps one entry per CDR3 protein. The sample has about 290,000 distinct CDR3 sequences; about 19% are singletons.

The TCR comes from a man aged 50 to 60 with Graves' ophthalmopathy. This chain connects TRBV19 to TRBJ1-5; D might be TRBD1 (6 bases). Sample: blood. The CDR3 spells CASSTQGKGNQPQHF. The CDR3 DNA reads TGTGCCAGTAGTACGCAGGGGAAGGGCAATCAGCCCCAGCATTTT.